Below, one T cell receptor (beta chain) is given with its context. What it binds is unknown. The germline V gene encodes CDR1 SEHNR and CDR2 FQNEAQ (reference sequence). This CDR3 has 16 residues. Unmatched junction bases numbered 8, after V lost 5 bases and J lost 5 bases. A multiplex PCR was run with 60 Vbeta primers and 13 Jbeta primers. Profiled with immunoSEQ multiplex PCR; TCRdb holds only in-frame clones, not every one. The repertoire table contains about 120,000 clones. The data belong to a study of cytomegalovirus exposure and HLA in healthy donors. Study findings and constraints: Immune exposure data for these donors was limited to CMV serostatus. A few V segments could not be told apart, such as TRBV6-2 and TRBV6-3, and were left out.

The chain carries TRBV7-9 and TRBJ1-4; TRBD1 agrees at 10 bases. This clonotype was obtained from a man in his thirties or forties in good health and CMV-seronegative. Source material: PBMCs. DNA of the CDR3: TGTGCCAGCAGCCTTCCATCGGGACAGGGGAATGAAAAACTGTTTTTT. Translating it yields CASSLPSGQGNEKLFF.